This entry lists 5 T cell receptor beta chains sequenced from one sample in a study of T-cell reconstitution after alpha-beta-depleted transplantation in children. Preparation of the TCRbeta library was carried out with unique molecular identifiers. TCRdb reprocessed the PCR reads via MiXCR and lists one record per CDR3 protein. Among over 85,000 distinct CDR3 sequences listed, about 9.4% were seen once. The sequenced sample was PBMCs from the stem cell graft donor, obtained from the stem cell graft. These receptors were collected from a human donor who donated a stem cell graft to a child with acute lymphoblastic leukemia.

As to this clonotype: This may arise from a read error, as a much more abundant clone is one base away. The DNA for the CDR3 is TGCTGTGCTAGAGGACAGGGGGTGTACTCTGGGGCCAACGTCCTGACTTTC. Translated, it gives CCARGQGVYSGANVLTF. The chain recombines TRBV20-1 with TRBJ2-6, with 10 bases matching TRBD1. CDR3 length equals 17 residues. Germline CDR1 DFQATT, CDR2 SNEGSKA (reference sequence).

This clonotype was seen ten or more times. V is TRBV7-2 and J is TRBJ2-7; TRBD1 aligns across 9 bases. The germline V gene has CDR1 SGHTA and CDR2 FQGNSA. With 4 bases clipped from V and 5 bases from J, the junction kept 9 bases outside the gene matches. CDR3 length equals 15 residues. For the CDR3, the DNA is TGTGCCAGCAGCTCCCCGCCGGGACAGGGCCACGAGCAGTACTTC. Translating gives CASSSPPGQGHEQYF.

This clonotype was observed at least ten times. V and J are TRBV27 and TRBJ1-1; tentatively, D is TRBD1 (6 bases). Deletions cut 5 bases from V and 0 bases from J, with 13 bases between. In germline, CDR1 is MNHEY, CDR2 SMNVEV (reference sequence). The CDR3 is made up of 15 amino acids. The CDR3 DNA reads TGTGCCAGCAGTACAGGGTTCGACATGAACACTGAAGCTTTCTTT. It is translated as CASSTGFDMNTEAFF.

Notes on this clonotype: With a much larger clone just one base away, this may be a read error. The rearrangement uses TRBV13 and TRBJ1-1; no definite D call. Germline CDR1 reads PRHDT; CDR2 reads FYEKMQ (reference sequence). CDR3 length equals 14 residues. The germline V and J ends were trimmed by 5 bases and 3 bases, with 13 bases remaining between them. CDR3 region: CASSGRSLDTEAFF. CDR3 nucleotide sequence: TGTGCCAGCAGCGGGAGGAGCTTGGACACTGAAGCTTTCTTT. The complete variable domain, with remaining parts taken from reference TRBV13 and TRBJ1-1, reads AAGVIQSPRHLIKEKRETATLKCYPIPRHDTVYWYQQGPGQDPQFLISFYEKMQSDKGSIPDRFSAQQFSDYHSELNMSSLELGDSALYFCASSGRSLDTEAFFGQGTRLTVV.

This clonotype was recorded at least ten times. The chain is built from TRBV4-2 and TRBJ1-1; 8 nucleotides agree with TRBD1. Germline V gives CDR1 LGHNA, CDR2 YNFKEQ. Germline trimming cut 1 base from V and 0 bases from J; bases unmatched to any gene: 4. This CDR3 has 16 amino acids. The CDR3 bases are TGTGCCAGCAGCCAAGGTACAGGGGGTCTGAACACTGAAGCTTTCTTT. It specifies CASSQGTGGLNTEAFF.